This T cell receptor (beta chain) was found in a study of T cells in Graves' hyperthyroidism and ophthalmopathy. On the study more broadly: Peripheral blood sampling occurred at initial diagnosis, before any treatment.

Uncontrolled infection, other autoimmune disease, pregnancy and lactation each barred patients from inclusion. Diagnosis relied on clinical symptoms, serum thyroxine and TRAb, thyroid ultrasound and orbital computed tomography. Study-wide results and caveats: Most thyroid-expanded clonotypes above 0.001 were also found in blood.

Researchers amplified the TCR beta CDR3 regions from RNA transcripts. HTBI primers were used for first-round RT-PCR of the TCR CDR3. A single record per CDR3 protein comes from TCRdb applying MiXCR to the multiplex PCR reads. The table records hundreds of thousands of distinct CDR3 sequences, approximately 36% of them present only once. The V segment lost 6 bases and the J segment 7 bases; nucleotides outside the gene matches: 13. The CDR3 runs to 15 residues. Looked up from germline, CDR1 is SEHNR and CDR2 is FQNEAQ (reference sequence). Concerning this clonotype: Its target is unknown.

This TCR was recovered from a woman aged 35 to 49 with Graves' hyperthyroidism. The chain employs TRBV7-9 and TRBJ1-2; 8 nucleotides match TRBD1. Source material: blood. The CDR3 reads CASRPSAGGYGGYTF. DNA of the CDR3: TGTGCCAGCAGGCCCTCGGCAGGGGGCTACGGTGGCTACACCTTC.